This TCR beta chain was retrieved from a study of cytomegalovirus exposure and HLA in healthy donors (dated by TCRdb to 2015 to 2018). The study in broad terms: An earlier analysis of approximately 640 of the donors reported approximately 300 Gb of sequence data and 120 million or so unique TCR beta sequences from about 179 million T cells. The study was designed to test whether signatures of past pathogen exposure could be identified by cataloging public T cell receptors. Four to six DR-DQ haplotypes were handled as single units for association and clustering, since linkage in the cohort was strong. An earlier analysis of 587 of the donors applied high-throughput TCR beta sequencing to assess whether each TCR beta V gene segment acted as functional or pseudogenic. In addition to the first cohort of 650 to 750 subjects, a separate validation cohort of 120 different subjects was used. The number of typed donors differed by locus: about 620-640 for A, B, C, DRB1 and DQB1; approximately 520 for DQA1; some 590 for DPA1; and around 470 for DPB1. To study patterns of TCR occurrence, a later analysis re-analyzed previously published TCR beta repertoires from under 750 donors and added high-resolution HLA genotyping. Across around 400 genotyped donors of the cohort, an average of roughly 230,000 unique TCR beta nucleotide sequences per donor were sequenced, and 15% to 20% of those sequences were non-productive. The study combined high-throughput TCR immunosequencing, statistical association of individual TCRs with disease status, and machine learning to predict cytomegalovirus infection status. Using immunosequencing, the study profiled T cell repertoires from 666 subjects and related those repertoires to cytomegalovirus serostatus. In a later genetic analysis, genome-wide SNP genotypes for about 65% of the roughly 670 donors were used, and that subset was treated as a discovery cohort. An early release that covered 500 to 800 HLA-typed donors contained approximately 320 gigabases of sequencing data and 80 million or so unique TCR sequences. The later analysis used no new phenotypic data to find candidate immune exposures, relying instead on TCR beta sequences and their occurrence across donors. Of the approximately 400 genotyped donors, over 80% were placed in the genetic ancestry cluster associated with self-reported Caucasian donors. Donor age, sex, ethnicity and CMV serostatus were compiled alongside the repertoire data. All discovery cohort repertoires had been generated on a single sequencing platform. Both class I and class II loci were covered by HLA typing, at four-digit resolution. What the authors observed across the whole study: The study gave a list of under 200 TCR beta chains associated with cytomegalovirus. Broadly in line with IMGT annotations, most TCR beta V segments showed up in productive rearrangements about 87% or about 30% of the time in an earlier analysis of several hundred of the donors. At a false discovery rate of 0.05, a later analysis linked 15,000 to 20,000 TCR beta sequences to specific HLA alleles. A later analysis reported that several top co-occurrence clusters appeared linked to parvovirus B19, influenza, CMV and Epstein-Barr virus. A few of the identified cytomegalovirus-associated TCR beta chains were confirmed in vitro to be specific for cytomegalovirus antigens. It was suggested by the authors that the approach could potentially be generalized to other disease states and immunological phenotypes. When HLA alleles, especially DR and DQ, strongly co-occurred, attributing TCR associations to individual alleles was difficult. The sequencing pipeline was judged likely to have produced a cluster of highly shared sequence variants as a technical artifact. Most TCR sequences were seen in very few donors, while some public TCRs were found in many individuals. A later genetic analysis reported fewer N-insertions in productive TCRs among donors in an Asian-associated ancestry cluster than the roughly 700-donor mean. In a later analysis, most CMV-associated TCR beta chains were found to appear HLA-restricted, with HLA associations seemingly driven largely by CMV exposure. CMV serostatus was the only immune exposure information available for the cohort. In this cohort, only TCR beta chains were sequenced, and detectable features were limited by the absence of alpha or paired-chain data. Presence/absence analyses assumed roughly uniform sequencing depth across donors, an assumption that may not hold. Because some donors lacked HLA typing at each locus, the association tests relied only on the typed subset. A later genetic analysis associated a missense DCLRE1C variant with V-gene and J-gene trimming of TCR beta chains, and an independent cohort replicated the association. Some IMGT-functional V segments, including TRBV6-2 and TRBV6-3, could not be told apart with the 87-base-pair reads, so those segments were excluded. Some 16 rarely observed V segments, including chromosome 9 orphons, were excluded from the earlier analysis of 550 to 700 of the donors because counts were too low. In both the original and validation cohorts, the classifier was reported to diagnose cytomegalovirus status with high specificity and sensitivity. Correlated functional status among segregating V segments might be attributable to linkage disequilibrium, but an unknown experimental factor could not be ruled out. Compared with equally common non-associated chains, HLA-associated TCR beta chains in a later analysis were more clonally expanded and had lower generation probabilities. A later analysis found that TCR association rates varied across HLA loci, with DRB1 alleles showing the most associated TCRs and HLA-C alleles the fewest. A further reported finding was that TCR beta sequences accurately predicted the HLA-A and HLA-B alleles for most subjects in the first cohort.

The library relied on the immunoSEQ multiplex PCR assay. For the multiplex PCR, a mixture combining 60 forward primers for TCR Vbeta segments and 13 reverse primers for TCR Jbeta segments was used. The CDR3 region of rearranged TCR beta genes was amplified from genomic DNA with a multiplex PCR assay. Amplified TCR beta libraries were sequenced as 87-base-pair reads on the Illumina HiSeq System. On the authors' methods: In a later analysis, roughly 80 million unique TCR beta chains were counted across the 500 to 850 repertoires, and roughly 11 million of these chains were shared by at least two donors. Raw reads were error-corrected and collapsed into unique sequences with a nearest-neighbor algorithm that merged closely related sequences to remove PCR and sequencing errors. Alignment of CDR3 sequences to IMGT reference sequences was used to assign V, D and J gene segments. For a sequence to be retained, at least a six-nucleotide match to both a V gene segment and a J gene segment was required. Rearrangements were called productive when the CDR3 lacked stop codons and stayed in frame with V and J; all others were non-productive. Following IMGT convention, CDR3 was defined as the stretch from the second conserved V-encoded cysteine to the conserved J-encoded phenylalanine. The earlier analysis of some 550 of the donors excluded any sequence lacking an unambiguous match to a single V gene segment. In an earlier analysis of 450 to 750 of the donors, a V segment was called functional when productive rearrangements were above 56.7%, and segregating when the standard deviation between donors exceeded 5%. A statistical classification framework was developed to diagnose cytomegalovirus status using the catalog of TCR beta chain sequences. In a later analysis, TCR nucleotide sequences were compared against IMGT/GENE-DB human TR gene sequences so that V and J genes could be assigned. Using the TCRdist pipeline, a later analysis assigned CDR3 sequences along with most-parsimonious VDJ recombination scenarios. In a later analysis, every TCR beta chain was defined by the combination of its CDR3 amino acid sequence and its V-gene family, and reads without a unique V-gene family were dropped. In a later analysis, around 650 highly shared, low-generation-probability nucleotide sequences were removed to address suspected cross-contamination and a sequencing artifact. A later analysis calculated a clonal expansion index for each public chain from normalized within-repertoire ranks of inferred template counts. In a later analysis, generation probabilities were computed with a VDJ recombination model fitted to out-of-frame rearrangements, and the resulting probabilities were checked against IGoR. In a later analysis, hypergeometric tests were used to score TCR-TCR, TCR-HLA and TCR-CMV co-occurrence, with a repertoire-size bias correction applied to TCR pairs. To estimate false discovery rates, a later analysis permuted the HLA or CMV assignments 20 times. In a later analysis, co-occurring TCRs were grouped with DBSCAN, and TCRdist sequence similarity was added when clustering was performed within HLA-allele-positive subsets. Repertoires with fewer than 30,000 or more than 120,000 public chains, plus five repertoires with anomalous nucleotide sharing, were excluded from co-occurrence clustering. The clones in this table, taken by TCRdb from immuneACCESS, are in-frame only. Not every clone is retained; where verified, under half of the shortfall comes from an unresolved V gene, and the cause of the rest is unknown. D and trimming come from the DNA, and the V and J calls and clone size come from that table. A total of around 110,000 clones appear in this sample, under 85% of them only once. The ten top clones hold over 1.5% of the sample.

The cohort comprised under 700 healthy bone marrow donors. All cohort members were sampled while nominally healthy, although unrecorded immune exposures were likely present. The donor tested CMV seronegative and was one of the 352 seronegative cohort members. A peripheral blood sample was provided by each donor, and peripheral blood mononuclear cells were used for TCR beta sequencing. The Qiagen DNeasy Blood Extraction Kit was used to extract genomic DNA from the blood cell samples. The CDR3 spans 12 residues, from the cysteine through the phenylalanine. The read is trimmed to its CDR3 DNA, 36 bases read in frame from base 1. CDR1 GTSNPN and CDR2 SVGIG were looked up in the germline V gene (reference sequence). V lost 0 bases and J lost 6 bases; the stretch between them is 5 bases long. Worth noting for this clone: Its target antigen remains unknown. No much larger clone is present one base from it, and per-base qualities are unavailable.

The sample comprised PBMCs. The clonotype originates from a young woman in good health and CMV-seronegative. The chain couples TRBV30 to TRBJ2-2; TRBD1 might be the D gene, on 5 matching bases. CDR3 protein: CAWSVGPGELFF. The bases are TGTGCCTGGAGTGTGGGGCCCGGGGAGCTGTTTTTT. Beyond the CDR3, the reference TRBV30 and TRBJ2-2 genes provide the residues; the full variable domain reads: SQTIHQWPATLVQPVGSPLSLECTVEGTSNPNLYWYRQAAGRGLQLLFYSVGIGQISSEVPQNLSASRPQDRQFILSSKKLLLSDSGFYLCAWSVGPGELFFGEGSRLTVL.